The 14 T cell receptor beta chains presented below share a single source sample, sequenced in a study of T cells in Graves' hyperthyroidism and ophthalmopathy. Authors of the study amplified TCR beta CDR3 regions from RNA transcripts. A set of HTBI primers served as the primers for a first-round RT-PCR of the TCR CDR3. TCRdb passed the multiplex PCR reads through MiXCR, listing each CDR3 protein once. Here the sample spans a few hundred thousand distinct CDR3 sequences, over 35% being singletons. The specimen sequenced was peripheral blood or thyroid tissue (not recorded which). The receptors come from an adult woman with Graves' disease, either hyperthyroidism or ophthalmopathy (not recorded which).

The gene calls are TRBV10-3 and TRBJ1-1; D unresolved. V gave up 7 bases and J gave up 3 bases, with 12 bases separating them. CDR1 is ENHRY, CDR2 SYGVKD, per germline. CDR3 length: 13 residues. DNA of the CDR3: TGTGCCATCACCTCCGGGCCTGACACTGAAGCTTTCTTT. Translated: CAITSGPDTEAFF.

V gene TRBV13 combines with J gene TRBJ1-1, with a tentative D call TRBD1 (6 bases). Germline CDR1 and CDR2: PRHDT and FYEKMQ (reference sequence). Trimming shortened V by 5 bases and J by 6 bases, and 13 bases separated the two germline ends. CDR3 length: 13 residues. The CDR3 DNA follows: TGTGCCAGCAGCCTTTACAGGGCCCCTGAAGCTTTCTTT. Amino acid sequence: CASSLYRAPEAFF.

This clonotype was seen many times. V usage is TRBV7-3 and J usage is TRBJ2-5, with D tentatively TRBD1 or TRBD2 (5 bases each). The V end lost 5 bases, the J end lost 2 bases, and 9 bases lay between the germline ends. The length of the CDR3 is 13 residues. Germline CDR1 SGHTA, CDR2 FQGTGA. The CDR3 sequence is CASSQGPQETQYF. As DNA, the CDR3 is TGTGCCAGCAGCCAGGGACCACAAGAGACCCAGTACTTC.

This clonotype was seen a handful of times. The CDR3 bases are TGTGCCACCAGCAGATTTGGGACAGGGGGTGGCTACACCTTC. It encodes CATSRFGTGGGYTF. This chain uses TRBV15 with TRBJ1-2; TRBD1 matches at 11 bases. The CDR3 runs 14 residues. The V gene's germline CDR1 is LNHNV and CDR2 YYDKDF (reference sequence). V dropped 2 bases and J dropped 7; count of bases not matched to a gene: 3.

Many counts were recorded for this clonotype. The chain joins TRBV20-1 to TRBJ1-1; no clear D gene. Between the trimmed V and J ends, which lost 2 bases and 3 bases, there was a span of 13 bases. CDR3 length: 14 residues. Germline V gene data show CDR1 as DFQATT and CDR2 as SNEGSKA (reference sequence). DNA for the CDR3: TGCAGTGCTAGACATGTCGGAGGATACACTGAAGCTTTCTTT. This encodes CSARHVGGYTEAFF.

Concerning this clonotype: A read error may be the cause here, since a much bigger clone is one base away. The chain combines TRBV2 with TRBJ2-3; 7 positions agree with TRBD2. The CDR3 is 15 amino acids. The trim removed 5 bases at V and 6 bases at J, leaving 11 bases unmatched. Looked up from germline, CDR1 is SNHLY and CDR2 is FYNNEI. This CDR3 is CASSISGGRGDTQYF. The CDR3 region has the DNA TGTGCCAGCAGTATTTCAGGCGGGAGAGGGGATACGCAGTATTTT.

This clonotype has a count of ten or more. The chain is built from TRBV7-2 and TRBJ2-2; a weak D match, TRBD2 (6 bases). This CDR3 contains 15 residues. V lost 5 bases to trimming and J lost 0 bases, with 10 bases between them. CDR1 is SGHTA and CDR2 is FQGNSA in the germline V gene. CDR3 coding DNA: TGTGCCAGCAGCCGCGGAGGGGCGAACACCGGGGAGCTGTTTTTT. This translates into CASSRGGANTGELFF.

The genes are TRBV25-1 and TRBJ2-7, with 7 nucleotides matching TRBD2. V dropped 7 bases and J dropped 9; count of bases not matched to a gene: 15. The germline gives CDR1 MGHDK, CDR2 SYGVNS. This CDR3 spans 14 amino acids. Here the CDR3 reads CASMEAGPNGAQYF. As DNA, the CDR3 is TGTGCCAGCATGGAAGCGGGACCCAACGGGGCGCAGTACTTC.

The rearrangement joins TRBV29-1 to TRBJ2-7, with D possibly TRBD1 on 5 matching bases. Germline CDR1 reads SQVTM; CDR2 reads ANQGSEA. This CDR3 contains 12 residues. Trimming removed 4 bases from V and 0 bases from J, with 7 bases in between. The CDR3 bases are TGCAGCGTTGGACAGAGCTCCTACGAGCAGTACTTC. Amino acid sequence: CSVGQSSYEQYF.

This clonotype has at least ten counts. The CDR3 coding sequence is TGCAGTGCTAGAGATCCCCTTGTCCCTCACTATGGCTACACCTTC. It is translated as CSARDPLVPHYGYTF. The genes are TRBV20-1 and TRBJ1-2; D unresolved. The CDR3 runs 15 residues. The V gene lost 0 bases and the J gene lost 3 bases, with 14 bases spanning the gap. Germline V CDR1 and CDR2: DFQATT, SNEGSKA (reference sequence).

Only a few counts were recorded for this clonotype. The chain recombines TRBV12-3 or TRBV12-4 with TRBJ1-6; a possible D gene is TRBD1 (5 bases). V was clipped by 5 bases and J by 7 bases, with 15 bases between them. The CDR3 contains 15 residues. CDR3 protein: CASSPNSRVNSPLHF. In DNA, the CDR3 is TGTGCCAGCAGTCCCAACTCCAGGGTCAATTCACCCCTCCACTTT.

To note about this clonotype: Lacking the conserved final phenylalanine or tryptophan, this CDR3 likely reflects a read error. The V and J genes are TRBV7-4 and TRBJ2-7; 7 nucleotides match TRBD1. This CDR3 has 14 residues. CDR1 SGHVT and CDR2 SQSDAQ come from the germline V gene. The V segment lost 5 bases and the J segment 7 bases; nucleotides outside the gene matches: 11. CDR3 DNA: TGTGCCAGCAGCCCGATGCGACAGGGCGGGGAGCAGTACCTC. It yields the protein CASSPMRQGGEQYL.

The chain combines TRBV25-1 with TRBJ2-7, with TRBD1 matching 7 bases. CDR3 length: 15 residues. The trim removed 5 bases at V and 5 bases at J, leaving 12 bases unmatched. Germline V gene sequence: CDR1 MGHDK, CDR2 SYGVNS. The CDR3, as DNA: TGTGCCAGCAGTACCACCGGGACAGTCATCGACGAGCAGTACTTC. It translates to CASSTTGTVIDEQYF.

Concerning this clonotype: An end of the junction differs from the germline gene, which may be a read error. CDR3 residues: CSARDRGSSYEQHF. CDR3 DNA: TGCAGTGCTAGAGACAGGGGAAGCTCCTACGAGCAGCACTTC. The chain joins TRBV29-1 to TRBJ2-7, with 8 bases identical to TRBD1. The CDR3 is made up of 14 amino acids. Germline V gene data show CDR1 as SQVTM and CDR2 as ANQGSEA.